This T cell receptor (beta chain) was sequenced for a study of blood T cells in healthy people across ages. Study findings and constraints: Across the age range, TCR beta diversity per million T cells fell in a roughly linear way.

As concerns this clonotype: Its target is not known.

There were at least 5 micrograms of total RNA extracted from every sample. Together with a sample-barcoded 5' primer, a J-beta primer mix was included in a second PCR lasting about 6 to 11 cycles. At least 3 million CDR3-containing paired-end reads were obtained per sample. TCRdb reprocessed the 5' RACE reads with MiXCR, giving one entry per CDR3 protein. There are 1.5 million to 2 million distinct CDR3 sequences in the sample; roughly a third occur only once, and 11% lies in the top ten. This CDR3 is 17 amino acids long. The V gene end was trimmed by 6 bases and the J gene end by 1 base; junction bases not matched to a gene: 10. The V gene's germline CDR1 is SGHAT and CDR2 FQDESV (reference sequence).

The chain recombines TRBV11-1 with TRBJ2-3, with 10 bases that match TRBD2. The sample was blood. This clonotype was sampled from a woman between 25 and 40 years old in good health. The CDR3: CASSFLAGATRTDTQYF. The CDR3 nucleotides are TGTGCCAGCAGTTTTCTAGCGGGGGCTACCCGCACAGATACGCAGTATTTT.